This passage covers 7 T cell receptor beta chains from one sample sequenced in a study of T cells in Graves' hyperthyroidism and ophthalmopathy. There were TCR beta CDR3 regions amplified from RNA transcripts. The primer set for the first-round RT-PCR of the TCR CDR3 was HTBI. TCRdb fed the multiplex PCR reads into MiXCR, producing one record per CDR3 protein. The sample has a few hundred thousand distinct CDR3 sequences; roughly 50% are singletons. What was sequenced was peripheral blood or thyroid tissue (not recorded which). These receptors all come from a young woman with Graves' hyperthyroidism.

The table lists this clonotype with many counts. This chain joins TRBV19 and TRBJ1-3; D unclear. CDR1 and CDR2 (germline): LNHDA, SQIVND (reference sequence). The V end lost 10 bases, the J end lost 2 bases, and 12 bases lay between the germline ends. The CDR3 loop spans 13 amino acids. DNA of the CDR3: TGTGCCACGGGCCGGGGAGCTGGAAACACCATATATTTT. The encoded protein is CATGRGAGNTIYF. The variable domain in full, with the rest retrieved from reference TRBV19 and TRBJ1-3, is DGGITQSPKYLFRKEGQNVTLSCEQNLNHDAMYWYRQDPGQGLRLIYYSQIVNDFQKGDIAEGYSVSREKKESFPLTVTSAQKNPTAFYLCATGRGAGNTIYFGEGSWLTVV.

V is TRBV15 and J is TRBJ1-1, with a possible D match to TRBD1 (6 bases). CDR3 length: 13 amino acids. Germline CDR1 reads LNHNV; CDR2 reads YYDKDF (reference sequence). V lost 3 bases and J lost 4, with 9 bases in between. CDR3 sequence: CATSRKGGTEAFF. As DNA, the CDR3 is TGTGCCACCAGCAGGAAGGGGGGCACTGAAGCTTTCTTT.

The chain combines TRBV6-1 with TRBJ2-6; unclear D gene. V shed 3 bases and J shed 4 bases, with 4 bases lying between them. The germline gives CDR1 MNHNS, CDR2 SASEGT. This CDR3 has 13 residues. The chain's CDR3 is CASSEIGANVLTF. The CDR3 coding sequence is TGTGCCAGCAGTGAGATCGGGGCCAACGTCCTGACTTTC.

This clonotype showed up many times. J is TRBJ2-6 and V is TRBV7-8, with D tentatively TRBD1 (6 bases). Trimming pared 2 bases from V and 0 bases from J, leaving 14 bases between. The CDR3 totals 18 residues. Germline V gene data show CDR1 as SGHVS and CDR2 as FQNEAQ. The CDR3 here is CASSLTAQGFSGANVLTF. The CDR3, as DNA: TGTGCCAGCAGCTTAACGGCACAGGGTTTCTCTGGGGCCAACGTCCTGACTTTC.

In the case of this clonotype: One junction end disagrees with the germline gene, perhaps due to a read error. The V and J genes are TRBV20-1 and TRBJ1-6, with unresolved D. The CDR3 extends over 13 amino acids. Germline V CDR1 and CDR2: DFQATT, SNEGSKA (reference sequence). CDR3 protein: CSARAEGNSPLHF. The CDR3 region has the DNA TGCAGTGCTAGAGCCGAGGGAAATTCGCCCCTCCACTTT.

This clonotype was seen ten or more times. The chain is built from TRBV10-1 and TRBJ2-7; 7 bases are shared with TRBD1. V trimming: 4 bases; J trimming: 2 bases; junction bases outside the gene matches: 8. The germline CDR1 and CDR2 sequences are WNHNN and SYGVQD (reference sequence). The CDR3 has 15 residues. The CDR3 DNA sequence: TGCGCCAGCAGTGCGTCTGGGACAGCGGCCTACGAGCAGTACTTC. Amino acid sequence: CASSASGTAAYEQYF.

Concerning this clonotype itself: Possible read error: a much larger clone is one base away. No conserved phenylalanine or tryptophan is present at the end of the CDR3, so a read error is the likely explanation. V gene TRBV12-3 or TRBV12-4 combines with J gene TRBJ1-1; a weak D match, TRBD1 (6 bases). This CDR3 comprises 15 residues. Trimming took off 5 bases at V and 0 bases at J, with 13 bases between the two ends. This CDR3 reads CASSSGQSLNTEAFL. The CDR3 bases are TGTGCCAGCAGTAGCGGACAGAGCTTGAACACTGAAGCTTTCCTT.